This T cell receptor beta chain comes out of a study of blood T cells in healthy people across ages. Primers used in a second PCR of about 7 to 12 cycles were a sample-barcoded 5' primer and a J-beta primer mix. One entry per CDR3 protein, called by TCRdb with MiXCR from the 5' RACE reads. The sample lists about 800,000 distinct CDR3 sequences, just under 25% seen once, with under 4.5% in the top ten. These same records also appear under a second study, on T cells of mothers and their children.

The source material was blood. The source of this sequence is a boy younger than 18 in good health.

In nucleotides, the CDR3 is TGTGCCAGCAGTTACCTGATCAAGGGACAGGGGATTTGGGAGCAGTACTTC. Its translation: CASSYLIKGQGIWEQYF. This chain joins TRBV6-5 and TRBJ2-7; TRBD1 matches at 10 bases. The CDR3 sequence is 17 residues long. Germline values: CDR1 MNHEY, CDR2 SVGAGI. Trimming cost V 2 bases and J 7 bases; bases outside gene matches: 14.